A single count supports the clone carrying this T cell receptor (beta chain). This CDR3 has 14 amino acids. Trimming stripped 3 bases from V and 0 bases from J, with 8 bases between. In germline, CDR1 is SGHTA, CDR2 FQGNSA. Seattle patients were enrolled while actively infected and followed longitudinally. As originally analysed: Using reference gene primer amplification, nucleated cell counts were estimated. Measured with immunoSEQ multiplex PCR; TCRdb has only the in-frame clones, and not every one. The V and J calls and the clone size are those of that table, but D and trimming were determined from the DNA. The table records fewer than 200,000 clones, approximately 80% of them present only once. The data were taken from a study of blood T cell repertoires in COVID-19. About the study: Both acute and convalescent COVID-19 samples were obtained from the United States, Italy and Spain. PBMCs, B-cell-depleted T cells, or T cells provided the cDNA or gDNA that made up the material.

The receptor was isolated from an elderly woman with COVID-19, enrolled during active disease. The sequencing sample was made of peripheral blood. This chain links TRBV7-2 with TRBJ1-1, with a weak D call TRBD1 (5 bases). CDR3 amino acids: CASSLQGMNTEAFF. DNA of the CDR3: TGTGCCAGCAGCTTGCAGGGCATGAACACTGAAGCTTTCTTT.